This record covers a single T cell receptor (beta chain). Its antigen remains unidentified. The data were taken from a study of T cell responses to AZD1222 COVID-19 vaccine. Broader study findings: The number of AZD1222 recipients seropositive at baseline was only 6 or 7.

Sequencing was performed with immunoSEQ multiplex PCR; in TCRdb, only in-frame clones are kept and a portion is missing. The sample comprises 90,000 to 150,000 clones, around nine tenths of which are singletons, and 8% to 9.5% rests with the top ten. This CDR3 comprises 15 residues. Germline CDR1 is MNHEY and CDR2 is SMNVEV (reference sequence). V shed 3 bases, J shed 2 bases, and the junction held 4 bases outside the gene matches. The sample here was peripheral blood, taken on day 0 of AZD1222 vaccination. This clonotype was sampled from an adult in good health. The chain employs TRBV27 and TRBJ2-7; the match to TRBD1 covers 10 bases. DNA of the CDR3: TGTGCCAGCAGTTTCCGGGACAGGGGACCCTACGAGCAGTACTTC. Its protein is CASSFRDRGPYEQYF.